Following are 19 T cell receptor beta chains from one sample sequenced in a study of technical replicates of blood from four donors. The data were produced by immunoSEQ multiplex PCR, yet TCRdb's version contains in-frame clones alone and is incomplete. This sample carries some 60,000 clones, around 92% of them seen once, and the ten largest clones take about 3.9%. The sequenced material came from PBMCs. These receptors were collected from a human donor in good health. Some clones in this sample may be carry-over from other donors' samples.

The chain's CDR3 is CAISAAGTEQFF. The CDR3 DNA reads TGTGCCATCAGTGCAGCGGGGACTGAGCAGTTCTTC. This rearrangement joins TRBV10-3 to TRBJ2-1, with 7 bases identical to TRBD2. From germline, CDR1 is ENHRY and CDR2 SYGVKD. This CDR3 contains 12 residues. J was trimmed by 9 bases and V by 4 bases; bases with no gene match: 3.

The chain employs TRBV19 and TRBJ2-3; TRBD2 agrees at 8 bases. Trimming cost V 5 bases and J 3 bases; bases outside gene matches: 7. The CDR3 runs to 15 residues. In germline, CDR1 is LNHDA, CDR2 SQIVND (reference sequence). In nucleotides, the CDR3 is TGTGCCAGTAGTCCTCGGGGGGGCAGGACAGATACGCAGTATTTT. It translates to CASSPRGGRTDTQYF.

The J gene is TRBJ1-1, the V gene TRBV7-8, with 11 bases identical to TRBD1. V lost 4 bases and J lost 4; bases outside the gene matches: 5. Germline-derived CDR1 and CDR2 are SGHVS and FQNEAQ. This CDR3 has 15 residues. CDR3 bases: TGTGCCAGCAGCTGGGACAGGGGGGTTGGCACTGAAGCTTTCTTT. The encoded protein is CASSWDRGVGTEAFF.

The chain joins TRBV6-5 to TRBJ2-1; D may be TRBD2 (5 bases). The CDR3 covers 16 residues. Trimming cost V 4 bases and J 10 bases, with 23 bases left between them. Germline CDR1 is MNHEY and CDR2 is SVGAGI. The CDR3 coding sequence is TGTGCCAGCAGTTCGTCTGAGGCGGGTCACTATCGGGAGCAGTTCTTC. This translates into CASSSSEAGHYREQFF.

This chain joins TRBV30 and TRBJ1-6, with TRBD1 as a possible D gene (6 bases). The CDR3 sequence is 13 residues long. V gave up 8 bases and J gave up 4 bases, with 12 bases separating them. Germline CDR1 reads GTSNPN; CDR2 reads SVGIG (reference sequence). The CDR3 DNA sequence: TGTGCCGGTACAGGGCGGTATAATTCACCCCTCCACTTT. Its translation: CAGTGRYNSPLHF.

This chain links TRBV4-3 with TRBJ1-4, with TRBD1 matching 11 bases. The junction had 3 bases not matched to a gene; V was cut back by 6 bases and J by 6 bases. CDR3 length: 14 residues. Germline V gene lookup returns CDR1 LGHNA and CDR2 YSLEER. Here the CDR3 reads CASRDRGRDEKLFF. The CDR3 DNA reads as TGCGCCAGCAGGGACAGGGGGCGAGATGAAAAACTGTTTTTT.

The gene calls are TRBV5-6 and TRBJ1-1; D uncertain. CDR1 SGHDT and CDR2 YYEEEE come from the germline V gene. The CDR3 totals 14 residues. V shed 3 bases and J shed 5 bases, with 14 bases lying between them. The CDR3, as DNA: TGTGCCAGCAGCTCACGAGGGCGCGTAACTGAAGCTTTCTTT. Encoded protein: CASSSRGRVTEAFF.

The chain uses TRBV18 and TRBJ1-2; the match to TRBD1 covers 10 bases. Per the germline V gene, CDR1 is KGHSH and CDR2 is LQKENI. CDR3 length: 15 amino acids. The V gene end was trimmed by 5 bases and the J gene end by 4 bases; junction bases not matched to a gene: 7. The CDR3 DNA is TGTGCCAGCTCAACGTGGGGGACAGGGGCCTATGGCTACACCTTC. It codes for CASSTWGTGAYGYTF.

The chain joins TRBV7-9 to TRBJ2-1; D is possibly TRBD2 (6 bases). V was cut by 5 bases and J by 4 bases, with 12 bases left in between. CDR1 is SEHNR and CDR2 is FQNEAQ in the germline V gene (reference sequence). The CDR3 has 14 amino acids. The CDR3 region has the DNA TGTGCCAGCAGCCCCGCGGGGAGATACAATGAGCAGTTCTTC. As protein: CASSPAGRYNEQFF.

V gene TRBV5-6 combines with J gene TRBJ1-4, with 7 bases lining up with TRBD1. V shed 2 bases, J shed 3 bases, and the junction held 10 bases outside the gene matches. CDR1 SGHDT and CDR2 YYEEEE come from the germline V gene. The CDR3 spans 17 residues. This chain's CDR3 is CASSLAGTAASNEKLFF. CDR3 bases: TGTGCCAGCAGCTTAGCCGGGACAGCCGCTTCTAATGAAAAACTGTTTTTT.

The rearrangement links TRBV18 to TRBJ2-3; D call uncertain. This CDR3 has 13 residues. Germline assignment: CDR1 KGHSH and CDR2 LQKENI. V gave up 5 bases and J gave up 3 bases, with 9 bases separating them. CDR3 loop: CASSESRTDTQYF. The CDR3 nucleotides read TGTGCCAGCTCAGAATCTAGGACAGATACGCAGTATTTT. The full variable domain, in which reference TRBV18 and TRBJ2-3 provide the parts outside the CDR3, is NAGVMQNPRHLVRRRGQEARLRCSPMKGHSHVYWYRQLPEEGLKFMVYLQKENIIDESGMPKERFSAEFPKEGPSILRIQQVVRGDSAAYFCASSESRTDTQYFGPGTRLTVL.

The chain couples TRBV10-2 to TRBJ2-1, with 12 bases fitting TRBD2. The germline CDR1 and CDR2 sequences are WSHSY and SAAADI. With V trimmed by 3 bases and J by 8 bases, 17 bases remained unmatched. The CDR3 spans 19 residues. The CDR3 region is CASSDSEGWLAGGIDEQFF. As DNA, the CDR3 is TGCGCCAGCAGTGACTCCGAGGGGTGGCTAGCGGGAGGGATCGATGAGCAGTTCTTC.

This clone is medium-sized by share. The chain links TRBV6-1 to TRBJ2-7, with 8 bases matching TRBD1. Germline V gives CDR1 MNHNS, CDR2 SASEGT. Losses at the gene ends were 0 bases for V and 0 bases for J; bases not matched to a gene: 4. CDR3 length equals 16 residues. DNA of the CDR3: TGTGCCAGCAGTGAAGCGCTCGGGACAGGCTCCTACGAGCAGTACTTC. Encoded protein: CASSEALGTGSYEQYF.

The rearrangement uses TRBV6-5 and TRBJ1-5; 7 bases agree with TRBD1. The CDR3 contains 15 residues. The germline V gene encodes CDR1 MNHEY and CDR2 SVGAGI. Germline trimming cut 6 bases from V and 5 bases from J; bases unmatched to any gene: 10. This CDR3 reads CASSPNGQVHQPQHF. The CDR3 bases are TGTGCCAGCAGCCCCAATGGACAGGTTCATCAGCCCCAGCATTTT.

V gene TRBV2 combines with J gene TRBJ2-5; 9 bases align to TRBD1. The CDR3 is made up of 14 amino acids. Trimming at V came to 7 bases and at J to 4 bases, leaving 7 bases not matched to a gene. The germline V gene encodes CDR1 SNHLY and CDR2 FYNNEI. The CDR3 protein is CASMRQGVSETQYF. The CDR3 bases are TGTGCCAGCATGAGACAGGGGGTCTCAGAGACCCAGTACTTC. The full variable domain, with the rest looked up from reference TRBV2 and TRBJ2-5, is EPEVTQTPSHQVTQMGQEVILRCVPISNHLYFYWYRQILGQKVEFLVSFYNNEISEKSEIFDDQFSVERPDGSNFTLKIRSTKLEDSAMYFCASMRQGVSETQYFGPGTRLLVL.

This chain uses TRBV5-1 with TRBJ1-2; D gene unclear. CDR1 and CDR2 (germline): SGHRS, YFSETQ. The CDR3 length is 13 residues. Trimming stripped 0 bases from V and 2 bases from J, with 5 bases between. The CDR3 sequence: CASSLDGNYGYTF. CDR3 DNA sequence: TGCGCCAGCAGCTTGGACGGGAACTATGGCTACACCTTC.

Here the CDR3 reads CASSLEVRTGASGNTIYF. In nucleotides, the CDR3 is TGCGCCAGCAGCTTGGAGGTTCGGACAGGAGCCTCTGGAAACACCATATATTTT. V gene TRBV5-1 combines with J gene TRBJ1-3, with 7 bases aligning to TRBD1. There are 18 residues in the CDR3. CDR1 is SGHRS and CDR2 is YFSETQ in the germline V gene. J was trimmed by 0 bases and V by 0 bases; bases with no gene match: 9.

The V call is TRBV5-1, the J call TRBJ2-1; 13 bases fit TRBD2. V shed 4 bases, J shed 8 bases, and the junction held 9 bases outside the gene matches. Germline values: CDR1 SGHRS, CDR2 YFSETQ. The CDR3 loop spans 16 amino acids. CDR3 sequence: CASSATGLAGADEQFF. The CDR3 DNA reads TGCGCCAGCAGCGCTACCGGACTAGCGGGAGCGGATGAGCAGTTCTTC.

The rearrangement uses TRBV7-7 and TRBJ2-3; TRBD1 aligns across 8 bases. The ends lost 5 bases at V and 5 bases at J; junction bases unmatched: 6. Germline CDR1 and CDR2: SSHAT and FNYEAQ (reference sequence). The CDR3 spans 14 residues. CDR3 coding DNA: TGTGCCAGCAGCCGAGGGACAGGCCAAGATACGCAGTATTTT. Translated, it gives CASSRGTGQDTQYF.